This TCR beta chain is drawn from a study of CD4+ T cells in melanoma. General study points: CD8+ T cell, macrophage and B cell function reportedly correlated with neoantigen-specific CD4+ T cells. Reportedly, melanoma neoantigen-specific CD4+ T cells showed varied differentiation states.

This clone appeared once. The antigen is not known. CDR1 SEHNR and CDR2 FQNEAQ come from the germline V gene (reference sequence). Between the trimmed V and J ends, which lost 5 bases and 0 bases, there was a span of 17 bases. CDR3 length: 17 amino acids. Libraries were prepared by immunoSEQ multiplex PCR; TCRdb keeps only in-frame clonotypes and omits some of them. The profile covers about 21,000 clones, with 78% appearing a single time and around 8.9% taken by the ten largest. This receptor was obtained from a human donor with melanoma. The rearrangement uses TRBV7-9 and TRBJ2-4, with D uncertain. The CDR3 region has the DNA TGTGCCAGCAGCCCCCCCCTGACAATGTTAGCCAAAAACATTCAGTACTTC. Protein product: CASSPPLTMLAKNIQYF.